This T cell receptor beta chain was profiled in a study of PD-L1 blockade in urothelial cancer. Study at large: Analyzed time points were 3 weeks (second dose) and 6 weeks after therapy began. Study conclusions and caveats: Stronger expansion of tumor-associated clones in blood at 3 weeks distinguished durable-benefit patients. Below-median TCR clonality that was measured in pretreatment blood predicted better survival.

Spiking each PCR with synthetic TCR analog templates was performed. The assay was immunoSEQ multiplex PCR, and TCRdb's table has in-frame clones only and misses some. This table has around 30,000 clones, roughly 80% appearing once. This CDR3 contains 13 residues. CDR1 is SGHNT and CDR2 is YYREEE in the germline V gene (reference sequence). The V and J ends lost 0 bases and 5 bases respectively, with 8 bases between them. Comments on this clone: What it recognizes is unknown.

Time point in this sample: peripheral blood 6 weeks after treatment start. This TCR was sampled from a man between 65 and 85 years old with urothelial cancer. This chain joins TRBV5-4 and TRBJ2-5; D is ambiguous. Material: PBMCs, obtained around atezolizumab (anti-PD-L1) treatment. The CDR3 bases are TGTGCCAGCAGCTTGGACCCCGGGGAGACCCAGTACTTC. Translation gives CASSLDPGETQYF.